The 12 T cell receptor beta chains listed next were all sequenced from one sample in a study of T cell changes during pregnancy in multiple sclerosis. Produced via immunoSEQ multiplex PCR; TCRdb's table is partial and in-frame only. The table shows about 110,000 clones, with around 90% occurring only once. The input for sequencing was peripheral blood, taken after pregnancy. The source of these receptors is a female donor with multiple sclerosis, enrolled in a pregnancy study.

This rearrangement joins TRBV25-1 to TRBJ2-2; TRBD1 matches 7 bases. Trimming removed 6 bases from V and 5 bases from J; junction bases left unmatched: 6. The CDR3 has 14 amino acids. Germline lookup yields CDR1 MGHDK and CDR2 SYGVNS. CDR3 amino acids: CASRTTGETGELFF. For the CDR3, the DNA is TGTGCCAGCAGAACCACAGGGGAAACCGGGGAGCTGTTTTTT.

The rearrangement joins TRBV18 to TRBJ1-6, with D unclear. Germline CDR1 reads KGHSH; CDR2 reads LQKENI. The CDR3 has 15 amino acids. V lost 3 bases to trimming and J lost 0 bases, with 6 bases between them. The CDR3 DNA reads TGTGCCAGCTCACCTGTGAGCTCCTATAATTCACCCCTCCACTTT. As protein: CASSPVSSYNSPLHF. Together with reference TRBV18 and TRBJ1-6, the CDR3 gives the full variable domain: NAGVMQNPRHLVRRRGQEARLRCSPMKGHSHVYWYRQLPEEGLKFMVYLQKENIIDESGMPKERFSAEFPKEGPSILRIQQVVRGDSAAYFCASSPVSSYNSPLHFGNGTRLTVT.

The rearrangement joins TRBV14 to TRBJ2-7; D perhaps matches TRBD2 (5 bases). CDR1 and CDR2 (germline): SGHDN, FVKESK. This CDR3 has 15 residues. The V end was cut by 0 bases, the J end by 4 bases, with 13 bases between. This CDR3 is CASSQDSGLPYEQYF. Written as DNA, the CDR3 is TGTGCCAGCAGCCAAGATTCTGGACTCCCATACGAGCAGTACTTC.

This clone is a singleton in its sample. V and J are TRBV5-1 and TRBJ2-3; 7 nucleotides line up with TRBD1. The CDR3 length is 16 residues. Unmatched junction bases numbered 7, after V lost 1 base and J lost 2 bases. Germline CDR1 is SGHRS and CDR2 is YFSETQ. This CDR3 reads CASSLTLGTDTDTQYF. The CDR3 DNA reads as TGCGCCAGCAGCTTGACACTGGGGACAGACACAGATACGCAGTATTTT. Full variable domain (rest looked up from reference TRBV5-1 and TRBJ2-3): KAGVTQTPRYLIKTRGQQVTLSCSPISGHRSVSWYQQTPGQGLQFLFEYFSETQRNKGNFPGRFSGRQFSNSRSEMNVSTLELGDSALYLCASSLTLGTDTDTQYFGPGTRLTVL.

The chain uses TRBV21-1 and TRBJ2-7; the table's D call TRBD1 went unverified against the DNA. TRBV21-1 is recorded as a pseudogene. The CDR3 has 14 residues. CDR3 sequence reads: CASRRSGQGYEQYF. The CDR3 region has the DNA TGTGCCAGCAGGAGATCGGGACAGGGCTACGAGCAGTACTTC.

CDR3 nucleotides: TGCGCCAGCAGCCTTGACAGGGGGGGCATGAGTGAGCAGTTCTTC. Its translation: CASSLDRGGMSEQFF. The chain links TRBV5-1 to TRBJ2-1, with TRBD1 matching 9 bases. The germline CDR1 and CDR2 sequences are SGHRS and YFSETQ. The V segment lost 4 bases and the J segment 9 bases; nucleotides outside the gene matches: 11. The CDR3 spans 15 residues.

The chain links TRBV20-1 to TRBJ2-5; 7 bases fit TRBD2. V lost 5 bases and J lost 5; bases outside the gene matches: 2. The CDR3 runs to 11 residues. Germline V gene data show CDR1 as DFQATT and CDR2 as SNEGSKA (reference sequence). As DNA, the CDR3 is TGCAGTGCTGGGGAGGGGGAGACCCAGTACTTC. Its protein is CSAGEGETQYF.

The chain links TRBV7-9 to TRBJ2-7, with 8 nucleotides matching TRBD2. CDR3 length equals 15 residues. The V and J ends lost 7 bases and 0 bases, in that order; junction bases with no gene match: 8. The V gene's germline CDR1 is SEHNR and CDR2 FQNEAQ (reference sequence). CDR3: CASTRTSGFSYEQYF. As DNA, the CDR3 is TGTGCCAGCACCCGAACTAGCGGCTTCTCCTACGAGCAGTACTTC.

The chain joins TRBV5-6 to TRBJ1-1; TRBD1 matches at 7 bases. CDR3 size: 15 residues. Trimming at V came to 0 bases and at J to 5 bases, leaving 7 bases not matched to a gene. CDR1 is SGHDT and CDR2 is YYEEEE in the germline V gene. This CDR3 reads CASSLDRGRATEAFF. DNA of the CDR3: TGTGCCAGCAGCTTGGATAGGGGGCGGGCGACTGAAGCTTTCTTT.

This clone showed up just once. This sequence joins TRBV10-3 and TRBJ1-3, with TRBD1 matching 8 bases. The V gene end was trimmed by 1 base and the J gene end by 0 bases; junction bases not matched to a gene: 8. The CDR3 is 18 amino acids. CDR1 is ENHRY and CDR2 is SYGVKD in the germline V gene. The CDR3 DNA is TGTGCCATCAGTGAGTTCAGACAGGGGCGAAGCTCTGGAAACACCATATATTTT. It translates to CAISEFRQGRSSGNTIYF.

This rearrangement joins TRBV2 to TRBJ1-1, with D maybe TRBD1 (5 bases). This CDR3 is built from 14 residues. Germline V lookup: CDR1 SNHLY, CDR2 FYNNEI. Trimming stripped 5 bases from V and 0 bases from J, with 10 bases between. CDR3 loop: CASSPGFMNTEAFF. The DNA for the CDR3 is TGTGCCAGCAGTCCAGGGTTCATGAACACTGAAGCTTTCTTT. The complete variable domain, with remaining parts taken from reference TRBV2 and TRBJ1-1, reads EPEVTQTPSHQVTQMGQEVILRCVPISNHLYFYWYRQILGQKVEFLVSFYNNEISEKSEIFDDQFSVERPDGSNFTLKIRSTKLEDSAMYFCASSPGFMNTEAFFGQGTRLTVV.

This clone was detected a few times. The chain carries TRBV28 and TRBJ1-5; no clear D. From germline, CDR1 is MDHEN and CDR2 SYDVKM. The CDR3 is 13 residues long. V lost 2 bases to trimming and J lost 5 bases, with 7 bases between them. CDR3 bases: TGTGCCAGCAGTTTAACAGCATATCAGCCCCAGCATTTT. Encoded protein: CASSLTAYQPQHF.